The rows below give T cell receptor beta chains drawn from one sample of a study of technical replicates of blood from a few donors. Profiling relied on immunoSEQ multiplex PCR, and the TCRdb table lists in-frame clones only, not all of them. Among about 56,000 clones listed, about 95% were seen once. The sequenced sample was PBMCs. These receptors all stem from a human donor in good health. Some clones in this sample may be carry-over from other donors' samples. Both conserved end residues are part of each CDR3. A D gene is named only where the DNA matches it firmly. Clone size appears in some rows only: once, few, many, or a class for an expanded clone.

v_call	clone_size	d_call	j_call	cdr3_aa	cdr3_nt
TRBV7-6	NA	TRBD1	TRBJ1-1	CASSAGGLRGARLNTKAFF	TGTGCCAGCAGCGCAGGGGGTCTTCGGGGAGCCCGACTGAACACTAAAGCTTTCTTT
TRBV10-3	NA	NA	TRBJ1-1	CAIRSTEAFF	TGTGCCATCCGGAGTACTGAAGCTTTCTTT
TRBV7-2	NA	NA	TRBJ1-2	CASSTGVYGYTF	TGTGCCAGCAGTACAGGTGTTTATGGCTACACCTTC
TRBV6-6	NA	NA	TRBJ2-1	CASQTEQALVLSEQFF	TGTGCCAGCCAAACAGAACAGGCCCTTGTTTTGAGTGAGCAGTTCTTC
TRBV4-3	NA	TRBD2	TRBJ2-7	CASSQGTGTSGRAPNEQYF	TGCGCCAGCAGCCAGGGTACCGGGACTAGCGGGAGGGCCCCCAACGAGCAGTACTTC
TRBV5-4	NA	TRBD2	TRBJ2-1	CASSLSTSGKYNEQFF	TGTGCCAGCAGCTTGAGTACTAGCGGGAAATACAATGAGCAGTTCTTC
TRBV9	NA	TRBD1	TRBJ1-3	CASSAGQPSSGNTIYF	TGTGCCAGCAGCGCGGGACAGCCAAGCTCTGGAAACACCATATATTTT
TRBV5-6	NA	TRBD1	TRBJ1-5	CASSGGTGSRNQPQHF	TGTGCCAGCAGCGGTGGGACAGGGAGTCGGAATCAGCCCCAGCATTTT
TRBV13	NA	TRBD2	TRBJ2-3	CASSFRRGETDTQYF	TGTGCCAGCAGCTTCAGGCGGGGGGAGACAGATACGCAGTATTTT
TRBV4-2	NA	TRBD2	TRBJ2-5	CASSQELAGALETQYF	TGTGCCAGCAGCCAAGAACTAGCGGGAGCTCTAGAGACCCAGTACTTC
TRBV6-5	NA	TRBD1	TRBJ2-7	CASKGWTGINYEQYF	TGTGCCAGCAAGGGTTGGACAGGGATTAACTACGAGCAGTACTTC
TRBV7-3	NA	NA	TRBJ2-2	CASSLIQNTGELFF	TGTGCCAGCAGCTTAATTCAGAACACCGGGGAGCTGTTTTTT
TRBV5-4	NA	TRBD2	TRBJ2-7	CASSWEAGGPGEQYF	TGTGCCAGCAGCTGGGAAGCGGGGGGGCCTGGAGAGCAGTACTTC
TRBV6-6	NA	NA	TRBJ1-2	CASTLTAANYGYTF	TGTGCCAGCACCCTGACAGCAGCTAACTATGGCTACACCTTC
TRBV30	NA	TRBD1	TRBJ2-3	CAWSVTGGTDTQYF	TGTGCCTGGAGTGTCACAGGGGGCACAGATACGCAGTATTTT
TRBV4-2	NA	TRBD2	TRBJ2-1	CASSQEGLAGVGDEQFF	TGTGCCAGCAGCCAAGAAGGGCTAGCGGGAGTGGGGGATGAGCAGTTCTTC
TRBV6-4	medium-sized	TRBD1	TRBJ1-1	CASSGVEAGGTEAFF	TGTGCCAGCAGTGGGGTTGAGGCAGGGGGCACTGAAGCTTTCTTT
TRBV27	once	TRBD2	TRBJ2-3	CASRGVGGSLPPTDTQYF	TGTGCCAGCAGGGGGGTGGGCGGGAGTCTCCCTCCCACAGATACGCAGTATTTT
TRBV9	NA	NA	TRBJ2-7	CASSVEQAPSSYEQYF	TGTGCCAGCAGCGTAGAGCAAGCACCTAGTTCCTACGAGCAGTACTTC
TRBV5-4	NA	TRBD1	TRBJ1-6	CATIGTGPPLHF	TGTGCCACAATCGGGACAGGGCCACCCCTCCACTTT
TRBV11-2	NA	NA	TRBJ2-3	CASSPSTDTQYF	TGTGCCAGCAGCCCGAGCACAGATACGCAGTATTTT
TRBV2	NA	NA	TRBJ1-5	CASSDLSGVQPQHF	TGTGCCAGCAGTGACCTTTCGGGGGTTCAGCCCCAGCATTTT
TRBV21-1	NA	NA	TRBJ2-4	CASSKESRGIWGKNIQYF	TGTGCCAGCAGCAAAGAGTCGCGGGGTATTTGGGGCAAAAACATTCAGTACTTC
TRBV5-4	NA	TRBD2	TRBJ2-7	CASSLALAGPHEQYF	TGTGCCAGCAGCTTGGCACTAGCGGGGCCGCACGAGCAGTACTTC
TRBV5-6	NA	TRBD2	TRBJ2-3	CASSFYLAGEYTDTQYF	TGTGCCAGCAGCTTCTACCTAGCGGGGGAGTACACAGATACGCAGTATTTT
TRBV19	few	TRBD1	TRBJ1-1	CASNRQGANTEAFF	TGTGCCAGTAACAGACAGGGGGCCAACACTGAAGCTTTCTTT
TRBV4-1	NA	TRBD1	TRBJ2-7	CASRRGQDSSYEQYF	TGCGCCAGCAGGAGGGGACAGGACAGCTCCTACGAGCAGTACTTC
TRBV7-6	NA	NA	TRBJ2-7	CASSPAGTSSYEQYF	TGTGCCAGCAGCCCGGCCGGGACAAGCTCCTACGAGCAGTACTTC
TRBV9	NA	TRBD2	TRBJ2-3	CASSVVGGLAGGPDTQYF	TGTGCCAGCAGCGTAGTGGGGGGACTAGCGGGAGGGCCCGATACGCAGTATTTT
TRBV6-5	NA	TRBD1	TRBJ2-3	CASRQKGTGPDTQYF	TGTGCCAGCAGACAGAAGGGGACAGGACCAGATACGCAGTATTTT
TRBV12-5	once	NA	TRBJ2-7	CASAPTWGGRIPYEQYF	TGTGCTAGTGCTCCCACGTGGGGGGGGCGAATCCCCTACGAGCAGTACTTC
TRBV7-9	NA	NA	TRBJ1-5	CASTLGQGPNQPQHF	TGTGCCAGCACCCTAGGGCAGGGGCCAAATCAGCCCCAGCATTTT
TRBV9	NA	TRBD1	TRBJ1-1	CASSEYTGGLPEAFF	TGTGCCAGCAGCGAATACACAGGGGGCCTGCCTGAAGCTTTCTTT
TRBV13	NA	NA	TRBJ1-6	CASSFGSGGRSSYNSPLHF	TGTGCCAGCAGCTTCGGGTCGGGGGGCCGGAGCTCCTATAATTCACCCCTCCACTTT
TRBV6-6	NA	TRBD1	TRBJ1-2	CASRRGQAKGNDGYTF	TGTGCCAGCAGACGGGGACAGGCGAAGGGGAACGATGGCTACACCTTC
TRBV29-1	NA	NA	TRBJ2-6	CSVDGATEPSGANVLTF	TGCAGCGTTGATGGGGCGACAGAGCCCTCTGGGGCCAACGTCCTGACTTTC
TRBV19	NA	TRBD2	TRBJ2-5	CASRVAGGLETQYF	TGTGCCAGTAGGGTAGCGGGAGGTTTGGAGACCCAGTACTTC
TRBV4-1	NA	NA	TRBJ1-4	CASSPDFVSATNEKLFF	TGCGCCAGCAGCCCGGACTTCGTCTCGGCAACTAATGAAAAACTGTTTTTT
TRBV6-5	NA	TRBD2	TRBJ2-5	CASRERGGQETQYF	TGTGCCAGCAGAGAGCGGGGGGGACAAGAGACCCAGTACTTC
TRBV15	NA	NA	TRBJ2-1	CATLGIPGSNEQFF	TGTGCCACTCTAGGCATTCCGGGAAGTAATGAGCAGTTCTTC
TRBV5-1	NA	TRBD1	TRBJ2-1	CASSLGQGNNNEQFF	TGCGCCAGCAGCTTGGGACAGGGCAACAACAATGAGCAGTTCTTC
TRBV2	NA	NA	TRBJ1-2	CASSEQGNYGYTF	TGTGCCAGCAGTGAGCAGGGGAACTATGGCTACACCTTC
TRBV2	once	TRBD2	TRBJ2-3	CASSGGGTDTQYF	TGTGCCAGCAGTGGGGGGGGAACAGATACGCAGTATTTT
TRBV6-6	NA	NA	TRBJ1-2	CASSYGGPNYGYTF	TGTGCCAGCAGTTACGGAGGCCCTAACTATGGCTACACCTTC
TRBV19	NA	TRBD1	TRBJ1-2	CASSQLLDRTYGYTF	TGTGCCAGTAGTCAGCTGTTGGACAGGACCTATGGCTACACCTTC
TRBV5-1	NA	TRBD1	TRBJ1-1	CASSRRTGGNTEAFF	TGCGCCAGCAGCCGACGGACAGGGGGGAACACTGAAGCTTTCTTT
TRBV21-1	NA	NA	TRBJ1-1	CASNNLHTSGTEAFF	TGTGCCAGCAACAATCTCCATACGTCAGGCACTGAAGCTTTCTTT
TRBV7-2	once	NA	TRBJ2-7	CASSSPEGYSYEQYF	TGTGCCAGCAGCTCCCCCGAGGGCTACTCCTACGAGCAGTACTTC
TRBV7-2	NA	NA	TRBJ1-1	CASSHPSGGVNTEAFF	TGTGCCAGCAGCCACCCCAGCGGAGGGGTGAACACTGAAGCTTTCTTT
TRBV11-2	NA	TRBD2	TRBJ2-7	CASSLPSGRSYEQYF	TGTGCCAGCAGCTTACCTAGCGGGAGGTCCTACGAGCAGTACTTC
TRBV13	NA	TRBD1	TRBJ1-1	CASSLRDREPEAFF	TGTGCCAGCAGCTTACGGGACAGGGAACCTGAAGCTTTCTTT
TRBV6-5	NA	TRBD1	TRBJ2-7	CASRPPGQGPRQYF	TGTGCCAGCAGGCCGCCGGGACAGGGGCCAAGGCAGTACTTC
TRBV7-9	NA	TRBD1	TRBJ2-5	CASSTQGQAGETQYF	TGTGCCAGCAGCACTCAGGGACAGGCGGGAGAGACCCAGTACTTC
TRBV25-1	NA	TRBD2	TRBJ2-1	CATQSTGGKNEQFF	TGTGCCACCCAATCGACGGGGGGGAAGAATGAGCAGTTCTTC
TRBV4-1	NA	NA	TRBJ1-6	CASSQEIATYNSPLHF	TGCGCCAGCAGCCAAGAGATAGCTACATATAATTCACCCCTCCACTTT
TRBV7-2	NA	NA	TRBJ2-7	CASSPGTRREQYF	TGTGCCAGCAGCCCCGGAACTCGGAGGGAGCAGTACTTC